These T cell receptor beta chains were read from a single sample in a study of T-cell memory formation after mild COVID-19. Via MiXCR, TCRdb re-called the 5' RACE reads, giving one row per CDR3 protein. Among under 600,000 distinct CDR3 sequences, about a fifth were seen once, and the ten largest hold 8.4%. Specimen: PBMCs or a T cell subset sorted from them (not recorded which). The receptors derive from an adult woman who had mild COVID-19 (a few samples of this study predate the infection). Cell type and time point are not known. Both conserved end residues are part of each CDR3. D genes are given only for firm matches. Only some rows state a clone size, as once, few, many or a class for expanded clones.

j_gene | v_gene | d_gene | abundance | CDR3nt | CDR3aa
TRBJ2-1 | TRBV20-1 | . | few | TGCAGTGCCGGCCCGAGTGGAACGTCCGCGGATGAGCAGTTCTTC | CSAGPSGTSADEQFF
TRBJ2-1 | TRBV24-1 | TRBD2 | . | TGTGCCACCAGTGATTTGCGGGCTAGCGGGGCCGTCGGGTCCTACAATGAGCAGTTCTTC | CATSDLRASGAVGSYNEQFF
TRBJ1-6 | TRBV7-3 | . | few | TGTGCCAGCAGCTTATGGGCCGGTGAGGGTTCACCCCTCCACTTT | CASSLWAGEGSPLHF
TRBJ1-2 | TRBV12-3/TRBV12-4 | . | few | TGTGCCAGCAGTGCTACAGCCAACTATGGCTACACCTTC | CASSATANYGYTF
TRBJ2-3 | TRBV25-1 | TRBD1 | . | TGTGCCAGCAGTGAATACACGACCCGGAGACAGGGGACAGATACGCAGTATTTT | CASSEYTTRRQGTDTQYF
TRBJ2-1 | TRBV29-1 | TRBD2 | . | TGCAGCGTTGAAATCTACGGTGCGGGACTAGCGGGAGGATCGAAGTTCTTC | CSVEIYGAGLAGGSKFF
TRBJ2-1 | TRBV30 | . | few | TGTGCCTGGAGTGTACAGCTCAGAGTGGGGACCATCGAGCAGTTCTTC | CAWSVQLRVGTIEQFF
TRBJ1-5 | TRBV20-1 | . | . | TGCAGTGCTCGTCACAACAGCAATCAGCCCCAGCATTTT | CSARHNSNQPQHF
TRBJ2-1 | TRBV9 | TRBD2 | few | TGTGCCAGCAGCGTAGTAGAGCGGGAGGGCCGCTACAATGAGCAGTTCTTC | CASSVVEREGRYNEQFF
TRBJ2-1 | TRBV14 | TRBD2 | . | TGTGCCAGCAGCCAGACTAGCGGAACCTACAATGAGCAGTTCTTC | CASSQTSGTYNEQFF
TRBJ2-5 | TRBV6-5 | . | . | TGTGCCAGCAGTTATAACAAAGAGACCCAGTACTTC | CASSYNKETQYF
TRBJ1-1 | TRBV7-3 | . | few | TGTGCCAGCGGGGGGACGAACACTGAAGCTTTCTTT | CASGGTNTEAFF
TRBJ1-2 | TRBV20-1 | . | . | TGCAGTGCTAGATTAGGAAGCACCTCCGGCTACACCTTC | CSARLGSTSGYTF
TRBJ2-2 | TRBV14 | TRBD1 | . | TGTGCCAGCGTGGGGACAGCGGACACCGGGGAGCTGTTTTTT | CASVGTADTGELFF
TRBJ2-5 | TRBV9 | . | . | TGTGCCAGCAGCGCTGATCCTCGGGAGACCCAGTACTTC | CASSADPRETQYF
TRBJ2-1 | TRBV7-9 | TRBD2 | few | TGTGCCAGCAGTCCCACGTCGGGGGGAATCAATGAGCAGTTCTTC | CASSPTSGGINEQFF
TRBJ2-3 | TRBV24-1 | . | . | TGTGCCACCAGTGATTTGGGCAGACATTCTAGCACAGATACGCAGTATTTT | CATSDLGRHSSTDTQYF
TRBJ2-7 | TRBV27 | . | . | TGTGCCAGCAGTTCTTTGGCCAAGCGATCTGACTGGATACTACGAGGGCAGTACTTC | CASSSLAKRSDWILRGQYF
TRBJ2-7 | TRBV6-1 | . | . | TGTGCCAGCAGTGGGGCTACCCACTACGAGCAGTACTTC | CASSGATHYEQYF
TRBJ2-3 | TRBV7-9 | . | . | TGTGCCATAAGAGCGGTCACAGCAGATACGCAGTATTTT | CAIRAVTADTQYF
TRBJ1-1 | TRBV5-1 | TRBD1 | many | TGCGCCAGCAGCTCTCAGACAGGGGGTAGGAACACTGAAGCTTTCTTT | CASSSQTGGRNTEAFF
TRBJ2-1 | TRBV5-4 | . | few | TGTGCCAGCAGACCAGGGGGGCGCGAACACAATGAGCAGTTCTTC | CASRPGGREHNEQFF
TRBJ2-1 | TRBV5-1 | TRBD2 | . | TGCGCCAGCAGAATCCTTCACTTGACTAGCGCATACAATGAGCAGTTCTTC | CASRILHLTSAYNEQFF
TRBJ2-7 | TRBV10-2 | . | few | TGCGCCAGCAGTGAGCGGCTGAGCTCCTACGAGCAGTACTTC | CASSERLSSYEQYF
TRBJ1-5 | TRBV7-2 | . | . | TGTGCCAGCAGCCCCGGCGGGGCAATCTATAGCAATCAGCCCCAGCATTTT | CASSPGGAIYSNQPQHF
TRBJ2-7 | TRBV5-1 | . | few | TGCGCCAGCAGCAACAGGGCGAGCTACGAGCAGTACTTC | CASSNRASYEQYF
TRBJ2-7 | TRBV29-1 | . | . | TGCAGCGTGCTATATTCCGATTCGATTTACGAGCAGTACTTC | CSVLYSDSIYEQYF
TRBJ2-4 | TRBV4-2 | TRBD2 | . | TGTGCCAGCAGCCTAAGAGGGGCGGGGGGCATTCAGTACTTC | CASSLRGAGGIQYF
TRBJ1-1 | TRBV6-2/TRBV6-3 | . | . | TGTGCCAGCAGTCCAGGAGGAGGGACGGCTTTCTTT | CASSPGGGTAFF
TRBJ2-2 | TRBV7-2 | . | few | TGTGCCAGCAGCGCCACGTATCAGTGGGGAGGGAACACCGGGGAGCTGTTTTTT | CASSATYQWGGNTGELFF
TRBJ2-7 | TRBV7-8 | TRBD2 | few | TGTGCCAGCAGCTTAGCCGGGACTAGCGGGGAGTACGAGCAGTACTTC | CASSLAGTSGEYEQYF
TRBJ2-1 | TRBV10-1 | . | . | TGCGCCAGCAGGGGTATCCCGGGACGGAAAAACAATGAGCAGTTCTTC | CASRGIPGRKNNEQFF
TRBJ2-7 | TRBV12-3/TRBV12-4 | TRBD2 | few | TGTGCCAGCAGACCCGGGACTAGCGTCTCCTACGAGCAGTACTTC | CASRPGTSVSYEQYF
TRBJ1-2 | TRBV4-2 | . | few | TGTGCCAGCAGCCAAGATCGGGCAGAGCACTATGGCTACACCTTC | CASSQDRAEHYGYTF
TRBJ1-2 | TRBV30 | . | . | TGTGCCTGGAGTGTATCAGTGGTTGGCTACACCTTC | CAWSVSVVGYTF
TRBJ2-1 | TRBV15 | TRBD1 | . | TGTGCCACCAGCAGAGGAGGGGACAGGGGGAGTTGGGGAAATGAGCAGTTCTTC | CATSRGGDRGSWGNEQFF